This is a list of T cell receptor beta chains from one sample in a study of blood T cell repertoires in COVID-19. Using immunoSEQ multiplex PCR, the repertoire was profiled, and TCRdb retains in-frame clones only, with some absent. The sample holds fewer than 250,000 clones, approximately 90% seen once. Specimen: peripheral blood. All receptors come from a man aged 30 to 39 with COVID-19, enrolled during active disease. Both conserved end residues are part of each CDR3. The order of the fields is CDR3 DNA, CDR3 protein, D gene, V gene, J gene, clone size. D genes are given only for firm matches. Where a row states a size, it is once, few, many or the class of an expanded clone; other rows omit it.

CDR3nt: TGTGCCATCAGACGCGGCGGGGGCACAGATACGCAGTATTTT; CDR3aa: CAIRRGGGTDTQYF; d_gene: .; v_gene: TRBV10-3; j_gene: TRBJ2-3; abundance: .
CDR3nt: TGTGCCAGTAGTATAGGGGGACAGGGATCCTACGAGCAGTACTTC; CDR3aa: CASSIGGQGSYEQYF; d_gene: TRBD1; v_gene: TRBV19; j_gene: TRBJ2-7; abundance: .
CDR3nt: TGTGCCAGCAGGCCCGACAGGGTGGCGGAAGCTTTCTTT; CDR3aa: CASRPDRVAEAFF; d_gene: TRBD1; v_gene: TRBV6-4; j_gene: TRBJ1-1; abundance: .
CDR3nt: TGTGCCAGCAGCGCCCGGACAGAAAACTATGGCTACACCTTC; CDR3aa: CASSARTENYGYTF; d_gene: .; v_gene: TRBV9; j_gene: TRBJ1-2; abundance: .
CDR3nt: TGTGCCAGCTCACCACAGCACTCTGGGGCCAACGTCCTGACTTTC; CDR3aa: CASSPQHSGANVLTF; d_gene: .; v_gene: TRBV18; j_gene: TRBJ2-6; abundance: .
CDR3nt: TGTGCCAGCAGCTCGCCGCCGGGACAGTATAATTCACCCCTCCACTTT; CDR3aa: CASSSPPGQYNSPLHF; d_gene: TRBD1; v_gene: TRBV5-5; j_gene: TRBJ1-6; abundance: .
CDR3nt: TGCGCCAGCAGTCGTGACAGGGAAGCCTATAATTCACCCCTCCACTTT; CDR3aa: CASSRDREAYNSPLHF; d_gene: TRBD1; v_gene: TRBV5-1; j_gene: TRBJ1-6; abundance: .
CDR3nt: TGTGCCAGCAGCTTCTACAGGGGCCAACATGGAAACACCATATATTTT; CDR3aa: CASSFYRGQHGNTIYF; d_gene: TRBD1; v_gene: TRBV5-6; j_gene: TRBJ1-3; abundance: .
CDR3nt: TGTGCCAGCAGCGCCTCGGGACAGTCAAACTATGGCTACACCTTC; CDR3aa: CASSASGQSNYGYTF; d_gene: TRBD1; v_gene: TRBV7-9; j_gene: TRBJ1-2; abundance: once
CDR3nt: TGCAGTGCTAGTTACGGCCAGGGCAGTGGCTACACCTTC; CDR3aa: CSASYGQGSGYTF; d_gene: .; v_gene: TRBV20-1; j_gene: TRBJ1-2; abundance: .
CDR3nt: TGTGCCAGCAGTCCGACTAGCGGGAGCACAGATACGCAGTATTTT; CDR3aa: CASSPTSGSTDTQYF; d_gene: TRBD2; v_gene: TRBV5-4; j_gene: TRBJ2-3; abundance: .
CDR3nt: TGTGCCTGGAGGGAGACCGGGACTGTGCCCTACGAGCAGTACTTC; CDR3aa: CAWRETGTVPYEQYF; d_gene: .; v_gene: TRBV30; j_gene: TRBJ2-7; abundance: .
CDR3nt: TGCGCCAGCAGCTTGGGACAGGGATTTGTTGGTGAAAAACTGTTTTTT; CDR3aa: CASSLGQGFVGEKLFF; d_gene: TRBD1; v_gene: TRBV5-1; j_gene: TRBJ1-4; abundance: .
CDR3nt: TGTGCCAGCAGTCTGATCACAGGGGGCTCCTACAATGAGCAGTTCTTC; CDR3aa: CASSLITGGSYNEQFF; d_gene: TRBD1; v_gene: TRBV28; j_gene: TRBJ2-1; abundance: .
CDR3nt: TGTGCAAGTCGCTTAAGCGGGGTTACGGTCAGGGGTTATCAGCCCCAGCATTTT; CDR3aa: CASRLSGVTVRGYQPQHF; d_gene: .; v_gene: TRBV12-2; j_gene: TRBJ1-5; abundance: .
CDR3nt: TGTGCCAGCTCACCACCGTCGGGAAACACCATATATTTT; CDR3aa: CASSPPSGNTIYF; d_gene: .; v_gene: TRBV18; j_gene: TRBJ1-3; abundance: .
CDR3nt: TGCGCCAGCAGCCACTTGACAGGGGGCGCGTTCAATGAGCAGTTCTTC; CDR3aa: CASSHLTGGAFNEQFF; d_gene: TRBD1; v_gene: TRBV4-3; j_gene: TRBJ2-1; abundance: .
CDR3nt: TGTGCCAGCAGCTCCTGGACTAGCGGGACTAGCACAGATACGCAGTATTTT; CDR3aa: CASSSWTSGTSTDTQYF; d_gene: TRBD2; v_gene: TRBV7-6; j_gene: TRBJ2-3; abundance: .
CDR3nt: TGTGCCAGTAGTATAGACAACAGTGGTTTCAATCAGCCCCAGCATTTT; CDR3aa: CASSIDNSGFNQPQHF; d_gene: .; v_gene: TRBV19; j_gene: TRBJ1-5; abundance: .
CDR3nt: TGCAGTGCTAGTTCGGACAGGGTCCGTCAGCCCCAGCATTTT; CDR3aa: CSASSDRVRQPQHF; d_gene: TRBD1; v_gene: TRBV20-1; j_gene: TRBJ1-5; abundance: .
CDR3nt: TGTGCCACCAGTGATCGGGACAGGGTGAGCGGCTACACCTTC; CDR3aa: CATSDRDRVSGYTF; d_gene: TRBD1; v_gene: TRBV24-1; j_gene: TRBJ1-2; abundance: .
CDR3nt: TGTGCCAGCAGCAACCGGGACAGGGGTCCTTACAATCAGCCCCAGCATTTT; CDR3aa: CASSNRDRGPYNQPQHF; d_gene: .; v_gene: TRBV21-1; j_gene: TRBJ1-5; abundance: .
CDR3nt: TGTGCCATCAGTGCGGGGACAGATGAAGCTTTCTTT; CDR3aa: CAISAGTDEAFF; d_gene: TRBD1; v_gene: TRBV10-3; j_gene: TRBJ1-1; abundance: .
CDR3nt: TGCGCCAGCAGCTCAGGGGGCTCCTATAATTCACCCCTCCACTTT; CDR3aa: CASSSGGSYNSPLHF; d_gene: TRBD1; v_gene: TRBV5-1; j_gene: TRBJ1-6; abundance: .
CDR3nt: TGTGCCAGCAGTGCGACAGACTATGGCTACACCTTC; CDR3aa: CASSATDYGYTF; d_gene: .; v_gene: TRBV28; j_gene: TRBJ1-2; abundance: .
CDR3nt: TGCAGCGTTGACGGGTCTTCACAGGGGGTAAGATTAGGCTACACCTTC; CDR3aa: CSVDGSSQGVRLGYTF; d_gene: TRBD1; v_gene: TRBV29-1; j_gene: TRBJ1-2; abundance: .
CDR3nt: TGTGCCAGCAGCTTAGGGGCAGATAGCTATGGCTACACCTTC; CDR3aa: CASSLGADSYGYTF; d_gene: .; v_gene: TRBV7-9; j_gene: TRBJ1-2; abundance: once
CDR3nt: TGTGCCAGCAGGTCAACCGGGACTAGTGCCCGCGAGCAGTACTTC; CDR3aa: CASRSTGTSAREQYF; d_gene: TRBD2; v_gene: TRBV6-5; j_gene: TRBJ2-7; abundance: .
CDR3nt: TGTGCCATCAGTGAGTCACCCTTCACAGGGGTTGAAGCTTTCTTT; CDR3aa: CAISESPFTGVEAFF; d_gene: TRBD1; v_gene: TRBV10-3; j_gene: TRBJ1-1; abundance: once
CDR3nt: TGCGCCAGCAGCTTGATCGGGGGTCCTTATCAGCCCCAGCATTTT; CDR3aa: CASSLIGGPYQPQHF; d_gene: .; v_gene: TRBV5-1; j_gene: TRBJ1-5; abundance: .